Listed here are 28 T cell receptor beta chains from one sample, sequenced in a study of neurological immune-mediated disorders. MiXCR was run by TCRdb on the 5' RACE reads, yielding one entry per CDR3 protein. The sample holds approximately 50,000 distinct CDR3 sequences; approximately 10% are singletons and the top ten take roughly 5.3%. The sample was PBMCs. The source of these receptors is a man between 70 and 80 years old with HTLV-1-associated myelopathy (HAM/TSP).

The rearrangement joins TRBV21-1 to TRBJ2-7; the DNA was not compared with TRBD1, the D call given in the table. TRBV21-1 is a pseudogene segment. This CDR3 has 16 amino acids. For the CDR3, the DNA is TGTGCCAGCAGCTCCCCTCTCCAGGGTAGCTCCTACGAGCAGTACTTC. Residues: CASSSPLQGSSYEQYF.

This clonotype appeared many times. Here the CDR3 reads CASSQDGPMLVGQNIQYF. DNA for the CDR3: TGCGCCAGCAGCCAAGATGGCCCCATGTTGGTGGGGCAAAACATTCAGTACTTC. This rearrangement joins TRBV4-1 to TRBJ2-4, with D possibly being TRBD1 (5 bases). V lost 0 bases and J lost 5, with 20 bases in between. This CDR3 is built from 18 residues. Germline values: CDR1 MGHRA, CDR2 YSYEKL.

There are many counts of this clonotype. This chain connects TRBV7-9 to TRBJ1-2, with D uncertain. The CDR3 sequence is 13 residues long. Germline assignment: CDR1 SEHNR and CDR2 FQNEAQ (reference sequence). V shed 1 base and J shed 8 bases, with 11 bases lying between them. DNA for the CDR3: TGTGCCAGCAGCTTAGTCGAGGTATCCGGCTACACCTTC. This sequence encodes CASSLVEVSGYTF. The entire variable domain, with the rest obtained from reference TRBV7-9 and TRBJ1-2, is as follows: DTGVSQNPRHKITKRGQNVTFRCDPISEHNRLYWYRQTLGQGPEFLTYFQNEAQLEKSRLLSDRFSAERPKGSFSTLEIQRTEQGDSAMYLCASSLVEVSGYTFGSGTRLTVV.

This clonotype was seen many times. The chain carries TRBV4-3 and TRBJ1-1; D unresolved. CDR3 length equals 16 residues. Germline V gives CDR1 LGHNA, CDR2 YSLEER. With 0 bases removed from V and 0 bases from J, the gap between germline ends came to 11 bases. The CDR3 DNA sequence: TGCGCCAGCAGCCAAGATGGGCAGAATATGAACACTGAAGCTTTCTTT. It codes for CASSQDGQNMNTEAFF.

The sample holds many counts of this clonotype. The gene calls are TRBV20-1 and TRBJ1-1, with a possible D match to TRBD1 (5 bases). Germline values: CDR1 DFQATT, CDR2 SNEGSKA (reference sequence). CDR3 length: 17 residues. Deletions cut 2 bases from V and 0 bases from J, with 19 bases between. In nucleotides, the CDR3 is TGCAGTGCTAGAAGATGGGGAGGGGAACAGGTGAACACTGAAGCTTTCTTT. Its protein is CSARRWGGEQVNTEAFF.

The sample holds many counts of this clonotype. The rearrangement joins TRBV6-5 to TRBJ2-3; D is possibly TRBD1 or TRBD2 (6 bases each). Deletions cut 7 bases from V and 6 bases from J, with 14 bases between. The CDR3 consists of 13 residues. Germline V gene data show CDR1 as MNHEY and CDR2 as SVGAGI. Here the CDR3 reads CASKGGFPDTQYF. The DNA of the CDR3 is TGTGCCAGCAAGGGGGGTTTCCCTGATACGCAGTATTTT.

This chain connects TRBV2 to TRBJ2-1; 9 positions match TRBD2. Germline loops: CDR1 SNHLY, CDR2 FYNNEI. V shed 6 bases, J shed 3 bases, and the junction held 6 bases outside the gene matches. This CDR3 spans 15 amino acids. The CDR3 loop is CASRDSGRGYNEQFF. Written as DNA, the CDR3 is TGTGCCAGCAGAGATAGCGGGAGAGGCTACAATGAGCAGTTCTTC.

This clonotype was observed at least ten times. V and J are TRBV3-1 and TRBJ2-3; 8 bases are a match to TRBD2. This CDR3 has 14 residues. V gave up 2 bases and J gave up 7 bases; unmatched junction bases: 5. Germline CDR1 LGHDT, CDR2 YNNKEL (reference sequence). This chain's CDR3 is CASSQNSGKHTQYF. DNA of the CDR3: TGTGCCAGCAGCCAAAATAGCGGGAAGCATACGCAGTATTTT.

There are many counts of this clonotype. The chain combines TRBV27 with TRBJ1-2; 7 nucleotides agree with TRBD1. The germline V gene encodes CDR1 MNHEY and CDR2 SMNVEV (reference sequence). This CDR3 is built from 16 residues. Trimming removed 3 bases from V and 0 bases from J; junction bases left unmatched: 7. The CDR3, as DNA: TGTGCCAGCAGTTTTACCCGGGACAGTTCTAACTATGGCTACACCTTC. Amino acid sequence: CASSFTRDSSNYGYTF.

This clonotype was picked up one time. A much larger clone lies one base from this, so it may be a read error. The CDR3 coding sequence is TGCAGTGATAGAGACAGGGGGCTCTGGGAGCAGTACTTC. It codes for CSDRDRGLWEQYF. The chain combines TRBV20-1 with TRBJ2-7; 10 positions agree with TRBD1. The CDR3 is 13 amino acids. Germline assignment: CDR1 DFQATT and CDR2 SNEGSKA (reference sequence).

This clonotype was seen at least ten times. The chain carries TRBV28 and TRBJ2-2; a weak D match, TRBD2 (5 bases). Germline CDR1 MDHEN, CDR2 SYDVKM. This CDR3 is 16 amino acids long. V lost 1 base to trimming and J lost 1 base, with 10 bases between them. The CDR3 reads CASSLYGDGNTGELFF. For the CDR3, the DNA is TGTGCCAGCAGTTTATACGGGGATGGGAACACCGGGGAGCTGTTTTTT.

This clonotype was detected ten times or more. In DNA, the CDR3 is TGTGCCACCAGTGATGTTACTAGCGGGAGCTACAATGAGCAGTTCTTC. This gives the protein CATSDVTSGSYNEQFF. The chain uses TRBV24-1 and TRBJ2-1; 11 nucleotides match TRBD2. In germline, CDR1 is KGHDR, CDR2 SFDVKD. The trim removed 3 bases at V and 3 bases at J, leaving 3 bases unmatched. The CDR3 has 16 residues.

This clonotype was picked up many times. This chain uses TRBV7-8 with TRBJ1-5, with D possibly being TRBD1 (6 bases). The CDR3 is 15 residues long. CDR1 is SGHVS, CDR2 FQNEAQ, per germline. V was cut by 1 base and J by 6 bases, with 13 bases left in between. CDR3 sequence reads: CASSLEGRGAQPQHF. In DNA form, the CDR3 reads TGTGCCAGCAGCTTAGAAGGCAGGGGCGCTCAGCCCCAGCATTTT.

The sample holds many counts of this clonotype. The chain employs TRBV5-1 and TRBJ2-1; no reliable D call. The ends were cut back, 4 bases at V and 8 bases at J, with 7 bases in the middle. Germline lookup yields CDR1 SGHRS and CDR2 YFSETQ. CDR3 length: 11 residues. The CDR3 protein is CASSVEYEQFF. The CDR3 coding sequence is TGCGCCAGCAGCGTAGAGTATGAGCAGTTCTTC.

This clonotype was seen ten or more times. The V gene is TRBV20-1, the J gene TRBJ2-5; D remains unclear. CDR3 length: 15 residues. The germline V and J ends were trimmed by 0 bases and 1 base, with 12 bases remaining between them. The V gene's germline CDR1 is DFQATT and CDR2 SNEGSKA (reference sequence). For the CDR3, the DNA is TGCAGTGCTAGAGATGGTCTCCAAAGCCAAGAGACCCAGTACTTC. The encoded protein is CSARDGLQSQETQYF.

This clonotype showed up many times. The V gene is TRBV25-1, the J gene TRBJ1-5; D unresolved. V lost 6 bases and J 3 bases, leaving 9 bases between the germline ends. From germline, CDR1 is MGHDK and CDR2 SYGVNS. This CDR3 has 13 residues. In DNA, the CDR3 is TGTGCCAGCAGCAGAAACTCCAATCAGCCCCAGCATTTT. This gives the protein CASSRNSNQPQHF. The full variable domain, in which reference TRBV25-1 and TRBJ1-5 provide the parts outside the CDR3, is EADIYQTPRYLVIGTGKKITLECSQTMGHDKMYWYQQDPGMELHLIHYSYGVNSTEKGDLSSESTVSRIRTEHFPLTLESARPSHTSQYLCASSRNSNQPQHFGDGTRLSIL.

This clonotype has a count of ten or more. The chain couples TRBV9 to TRBJ2-1; D is ambiguous. CDR1 and CDR2 (germline): SGDLS, YYNGEE. Trimming took 3 bases from V and 8 from J, leaving 18 bases between them. This CDR3 spans 15 amino acids. The CDR3 sequence: CASSARPTVGDEQFF. DNA of the CDR3: TGTGCCAGCAGCGCCCGGCCCACAGTAGGTGATGAGCAGTTCTTC.

The V and J genes are TRBV12-3 or TRBV12-4 and TRBJ2-3, with D perhaps matching TRBD2 (7 bases). The V end was cut by 7 bases, the J end by 7 bases, with 18 bases between. This CDR3 comprises 14 residues. DNA of the CDR3: TGTGCCAGCACAAGGGGGGGGACGCCACATACGCAGTATTTT. This translates into CASTRGGTPHTQYF.

This clonotype is termed medium-sized. V and J are TRBV12-3 or TRBV12-4 and TRBJ1-6; maybe TRBD1 (5 bases). Trimming removed 6 bases at V and 9 bases at J, with 15 bases between. CDR3 length equals 14 residues. The CDR3 loop is CASSSLGATSPLHF. The CDR3 DNA reads as TGTGCCAGCAGCTCCCTCGGGGCCACTTCACCCCTCCACTTT.

This clonotype was seen repeatedly, ten times or more. The chain recombines TRBV5-1 with TRBJ2-1; D might be TRBD1 (6 bases). Germline CDR1 reads SGHRS; CDR2 reads YFSETQ. The CDR3 extends over 13 amino acids. The V gene lost 5 bases and the J gene lost 5 bases, with 11 bases spanning the gap. The CDR3 DNA follows: TGCGCCAGCAGAGCTCGGACAGACAATGAGCAGTTCTTC. Protein product: CASRARTDNEQFF.

This clonotype was counted ten times or more. This rearrangement joins TRBV15 to TRBJ2-3; either TRBD1 or TRBD2 may supply D (5 bases each). V was pared by 1 base and J by 5 bases, with 10 bases between. Germline loops: CDR1 LNHNV, CDR2 YYDKDF (reference sequence). This CDR3 spans 14 amino acids. The CDR3 DNA is TGTGCCACCAGCAGAGCGGGGACGGAAGATACGCAGTATTTT. It translates to CATSRAGTEDTQYF.

This clonotype has a count of ten or more. V usage is TRBV7-6 and J usage is TRBJ2-1, with D unclear. The CDR3 length is 16 residues. Germline assignment: CDR1 SGHVS and CDR2 FNYEAQ. V gave up 3 bases and J gave up 0 bases, with 12 bases separating them. The CDR3 sequence: CASSLRPAGSYNEQFF. The CDR3 nucleotides read TGTGCCAGCAGCTTGCGACCTGCCGGCTCCTACAATGAGCAGTTCTTC.

This clonotype was observed many times. The genes are TRBV7-6 and TRBJ2-7; 9 nucleotides line up with TRBD1. The CDR3 runs 16 residues. The V gene's germline CDR1 is SGHVS and CDR2 FNYEAQ. Trimming cost V 1 base and J 6 bases; bases outside gene matches: 10. CDR3 in amino acids: CASSLGAWGQGGEQYF. In DNA form, the CDR3 reads TGTGCCAGCAGCTTAGGGGCTTGGGGACAGGGTGGCGAGCAGTACTTC.

This clonotype was seen at least ten times. V is TRBV11-2 and J is TRBJ1-2, with D maybe TRBD1 (5 bases). The CDR3 sequence is 13 residues long. Between the trimmed V and J ends, which lost 2 bases and 8 bases, there was a span of 12 bases. Per the germline V gene, CDR1 is SGHAT and CDR2 is FQNNGV. CDR3 bases: TGTGCCAGCAGCTTATCATGGGGGAACGGCTACACCTTC. This encodes CASSLSWGNGYTF.

This clonotype occurred many times. V is TRBV5-5 and J is TRBJ1-3; no clear D. Germline V gene sequence: CDR1 SGHKS, CDR2 YYEKEE (reference sequence). V lost 2 bases and J lost 0, with 12 bases in between. The CDR3 is 16 amino acids. CDR3 bases: TGTGCCAGCAGCTTAGGTTCCACGAGCTCTGGAAACACCATATATTTT. Protein product: CASSLGSTSSGNTIYF.

This clonotype was observed at least ten times. The chain recombines TRBV4-1 with TRBJ2-7; TRBD2 is a possible D gene (7 bases). In germline, CDR1 is MGHRA, CDR2 YSYEKL. The CDR3 is 16 amino acids. V was trimmed by 4 bases and J by 3 bases, leaving 19 bases between them. The CDR3 DNA sequence: TGCGCCAGCAGCCGGGGGGGCGCGGGGTACGACTACGAGCAGTACTTC. The encoded protein is CASSRGGAGYDYEQYF.

This clonotype was seen many times. The rearrangement uses TRBV7-8 and TRBJ1-2; TRBD1 agrees at 7 bases. There are 17 residues in the CDR3. With 2 bases clipped from V and 5 bases from J, the junction kept 14 bases outside the gene matches. Germline CDR1 is SGHVS and CDR2 is FQNEAQ. The DNA for the CDR3 is TGTGCCAGCAGCTTATGGGGAAACGACAGGGATGGGTATGGCTACACCTTC. It specifies CASSLWGNDRDGYGYTF.

In its sample, this clonotype was seen many times. The CDR3 bases are TGTGCCAGCATGCCAGGGGGGAATCAGCCCCAGCATTTT. Amino acid sequence: CASMPGGNQPQHF. The chain recombines TRBV28 with TRBJ1-5, with 7 bases lining up with TRBD1. There are 13 residues in the CDR3. The germline V gene has CDR1 MDHEN and CDR2 SYDVKM. V was clipped by 7 bases and J by 4 bases; unmatched bases: 4.